This T cell receptor (beta chain) originates from a study of CD8 T cell repertoires and HIV-1 epitope variants. In regard to this clone: Antigen specificity is unknown.

Data came from immunoSEQ multiplex PCR; TCRdb stores just in-frame clones and leaves some out. The table includes more than 5,500 clones, over 50% detected once. CDR1 and CDR2 from the germline V gene are SEHNR and FQNEAQ (reference sequence). Trimming pared 1 base from V and 6 bases from J, leaving 12 bases between. The length of the CDR3 is 15 residues. J is TRBJ2-2 and V is TRBV7-9; D tentatively fits TRBD1 or TRBD2 (5 bases each). The clonotype was recovered from a male donor with HIV. The source material was cultured CD8+ T cells derived from PBMCs. In DNA, the CDR3 is TGTGCCAGCAGCTTAGTAGGGGAGCCTGCCGGGGAGCTGTTTTTT. Residues: CASSLVGEPAGELFF.